Below are 10 T cell receptor beta chains sequenced from a single sample in a study of metastatic and nonmetastatic thyroid tumors. Via MiXCR, TCRdb re-called the PCR reads. The profile shows about 92,000 clones, 15% of them singletons. Prior to thyroid surgery, none of the patients had received any treatment. The sequencing sample was made of blood. The source of these receptors is a female donor with papillary thyroid cancer or a benign thyroid nodule (not recorded which). Some clones in this sample may be carry-over from other donors' samples.

CDR3 protein: CAIVARQGGYRAAVELFF. In DNA form, the CDR3 reads TGTGCCATCGTGGCCCGGCAGGGAGGATACCGGGCAGCCGTGGAGCTGTTTTTT. The rearrangement joins TRBV10-3 to TRBJ2-2; maybe TRBD2 (6 bases). CDR1 and CDR2 (germline): ENHRY, SYGVKD. The CDR3 totals 18 residues. Trimming removed 8 bases from V and 10 bases from J, with 32 bases in between.

This clone was seen ten or more times. This chain links TRBV3-1 with TRBJ1-6; 10 nucleotides align to TRBD1. The CDR3 totals 16 residues. Looked up from germline, CDR1 is LGHDT and CDR2 is YNNKEL (reference sequence). V lost 1 base, J lost 6 bases, and 3 bases stayed unmatched. CDR3 coding DNA: TGTGCCAGCAGCCAAGGGACAGGGGGGACTAATTCACCCCTCCACTTT. Encoded protein: CASSQGTGGTNSPLHF.

This clone was seen repeatedly, ten times or more. The chain has TRBV12-3 or TRBV12-4 and TRBJ1-1, with D unresolved. V lost 6 bases and J lost 0, with 20 bases in between. The CDR3 is 17 residues long. CDR3 DNA: TGTGCCAGCAGCCTCAAACCGACCAGGTATTTGAACACTGAAGCTTTCTTT. Its protein is CASSLKPTRYLNTEAFF.

This clone was picked up a small number of times. V gene TRBV9 combines with J gene TRBJ2-3; D is unresolved. Germline V CDR1 and CDR2: SGDLS, YYNGEE. The CDR3 spans 17 residues. With 0 bases removed from V and 2 bases from J, the gap between germline ends came to 16 bases. The CDR3 coding sequence is TGTGCCAGCAGCGTAGGACATCTGGCTATCTCCACAGATACGCAGTATTTT. It yields the protein CASSVGHLAISTDTQYF.

This clone was seen ten or more times. The chain links TRBV10-2 to TRBJ1-6; 9 bases align to TRBD1. CDR1 is WSHSY, CDR2 SAAADI, per germline. V dropped 8 bases and J dropped 10; count of bases not matched to a gene: 12. The CDR3 spans 15 residues. Here the CDR3 reads CASSGTGTGESPLHF. The CDR3 bases are TGCGCCAGCTCCGGGACAGGGACGGGAGAATCACCCCTCCACTTT.

This clone showed up just a few times. This CDR3 is also generated by other DNA sequences in the sample. This chain uses TRBV20-1 with TRBJ2-5, with 7 nucleotides matching TRBD2. Germline CDR1 is DFQATT and CDR2 is SNEGSKA (reference sequence). There are 12 residues in the CDR3. Losses at the gene ends were 2 bases for V and 5 bases for J; bases not matched to a gene: 2. The CDR3 spells CSARPSGETQYF. DNA of the CDR3: TGCAGTGCTAGACCTAGCGGCGAGACCCAGTACTTC.

A note on this clone: Within the sample, other DNA sequences also encode this same CDR3. The J gene is TRBJ2-5, the V gene TRBV3-1, with D tentatively TRBD1 or TRBD2 (5 bases each). V was trimmed by 3 bases and J by 4 bases, leaving 18 bases between them. The CDR3 is 16 amino acids. Per the germline V gene, CDR1 is LGHDT and CDR2 is YNNKEL (reference sequence). Here the CDR3 reads CASSQTGAGAGETQYF. The CDR3 region has the DNA TGTGCCAGCAGCCAGACTGGGGCGGGTGCGGGAGAGACCCAGTACTTC.

This clone was observed at least ten times. The rearrangement joins TRBV6-1 to TRBJ2-3, with 11 positions matching TRBD2. Unmatched junction bases numbered 5, after V lost 2 bases and J lost 4 bases. Germline V gene data show CDR1 as MNHNS and CDR2 as SASEGT. CDR3 length: 16 residues. The CDR3 DNA sequence: TGTGCCAGCAGTGAACGGATAGCGGGGGGGCCAGATACGCAGTATTTT. Translation gives CASSERIAGGPDTQYF.

This clone was counted many times. The rearrangement uses TRBV7-2 and TRBJ1-1; 7 nucleotides match TRBD1. This CDR3 has 15 residues. The V gene end was trimmed by 3 bases and the J gene end by 8 bases; junction bases not matched to a gene: 12. The germline gives CDR1 SGHTA, CDR2 FQGNSA. The chain's CDR3 is CASSFPISSTGEAFF. The CDR3 DNA is TGTGCCAGCAGCTTCCCAATAAGCTCGACAGGGGAAGCTTTCTTT.

There are a few counts of this clone. This chain joins TRBV7-9 and TRBJ2-5, with D possibly matching TRBD2 (6 bases). The germline V gene has CDR1 SEHNR and CDR2 FQNEAQ (reference sequence). The CDR3 has 15 amino acids. The ends were cut back, 5 bases at V and 1 base at J, with 14 bases in the middle. DNA for the CDR3: TGTGCCAGCAGCCTCATTCTAGCGAGCCAAGAGACCCAGTACTTC. Encoded protein: CASSLILASQETQYF.